This T cell receptor beta chain is from a study of CD8+ T cells in alopecia areata. In regard to this clone: Its antigen is undetermined.

Study observations and caveats: Unlike in mice, where it was clearer, TCR sharing across patients was less clear, possibly HLA-related. Scalp clonality and expanded CD8+ clones among the top 100 fell significantly with tofacitinib.

Treatment specified: oral pan-JAK inhibitor, 5-10 mg twice daily. Peripheral blood, together with lesional scalp punch biopsies, was collected from alopecia areata patients. Isolated RNA was reverse transcribed into cDNA used as the sequencing template. TCRdb keeps only in-frame clones here, not all; method: immunoSEQ multiplex PCR. The top ten clones hold about 3.3% of a sample with roughly 120,000 clones, roughly 50% of them seen once. Trimming stripped 3 bases from V and 0 bases from J, with 6 bases between. Germline values: CDR1 SQVTM, CDR2 ANQGSEA. The CDR3 spans 14 residues. The gene calls are TRBV29-1 and TRBJ2-6, with no clear D. The sample was CD4+ T cells sorted from blood, taken at week 24, from a patient treated with tofacitinib. This sequence originates from a human donor with alopecia areata. CDR3 sequence reads: CSVDESSGANVLTF. DNA for the CDR3: TGCAGCGTTGATGAGAGCTCTGGGGCCAACGTCCTGACTTTC. Full variable domain (remainder filled in from reference TRBV29-1 and TRBJ2-6): SAVISQKPSRDICQRGTSLTIQCQVDSQVTMMFWYRQQPGQSLTLIATANQGSEATYESGFVIDKFPISRPNLTFSTLTVSNMSPEDSSIYLCSVDESSGANVLTFGAGSRLTVL.